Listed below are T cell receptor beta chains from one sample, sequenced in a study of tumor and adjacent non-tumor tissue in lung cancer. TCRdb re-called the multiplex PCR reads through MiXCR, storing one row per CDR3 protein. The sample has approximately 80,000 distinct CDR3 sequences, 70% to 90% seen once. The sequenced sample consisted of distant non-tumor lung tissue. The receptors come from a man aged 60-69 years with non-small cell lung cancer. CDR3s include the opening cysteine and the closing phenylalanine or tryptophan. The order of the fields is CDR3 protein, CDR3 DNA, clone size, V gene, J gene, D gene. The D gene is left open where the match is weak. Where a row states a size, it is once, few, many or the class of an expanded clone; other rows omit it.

CDR3aa: CSASGRVSYEQCF
CDR3nt: TGTAGTGCTAGTGGCAGGGTCTCCTACGAGCAGTGCTTC
abundance: -
v_gene: TRBV20-1
j_gene: TRBJ2-7
d_gene: -

CDR3aa: CVSSFSGGRRDERLF
CDR3nt: TGTGTCAGCAGTTTCTCTGGCGGGAGAAGGGATGAGCGGTTATTC
abundance: -
v_gene: TRBV12-3/TRBV12-4
j_gene: TRBJ2-1
d_gene: TRBD2

CDR3aa: CACCLAGANSGANVLTF
CDR3nt: TGTGCCTGCTGCCTAGCGGGAGCCAACTCTGGGGCCAACGTCCTGACTTTC
abundance: -
v_gene: TRBV6-5
j_gene: TRBJ2-6
d_gene: TRBD2

CDR3aa: CASSLDRLAGVGNEQSF
CDR3nt: TGTGCCAGCAGCTTAGACCGACTAGCTGGAGTAGGTAATGAGCAGTCCTTC
abundance: -
v_gene: TRBV11-3
j_gene: TRBJ2-1
d_gene: TRBD2

CDR3aa: CASSEPGGTRQPQHF
CDR3nt: TGTGCCAGCAGTGAACCCGGGGGAACCCGTCAGCCCCAGCATTTT
abundance: -
v_gene: TRBV28
j_gene: TRBJ1-5
d_gene: -

CDR3aa: CASSMTIAKNIQYF
CDR3nt: TGCGCAAGCAGCATGACTATTGCCAAAAACATTCAGTACTTC
abundance: -
v_gene: TRBV5-1
j_gene: TRBJ2-4
d_gene: -

CDR3aa: CASSEPSGRVQYF
CDR3nt: TGCGCCAGCAGTGAGCCTAGTGGGAGGGTGCAGTACTTC
abundance: -
v_gene: TRBV10-2
j_gene: TRBJ2-7
d_gene: TRBD2

CDR3aa: CASSRRFGDRVEAFF
CDR3nt: TGTGCCAGTAGTCGTAGATTCGGGGATCGAGTTGAAGCTTTCTTT
abundance: many
v_gene: TRBV7-8
j_gene: TRBJ1-1
d_gene: -

CDR3aa: CTNKPPGTRYDNEQFF
CDR3nt: TGTACCAACAAACCCCCCGGGACTAGGTACGACAATGAGCAGTTCTTC
abundance: -
v_gene: TRBV5-5
j_gene: TRBJ2-1
d_gene: TRBD2

CDR3aa: CSVRVAGKETQYF
CDR3nt: TGCAGTGTTAGGGTGGCAGGGAAAGAGACCCAGTACTTC
abundance: -
v_gene: TRBV20-1
j_gene: TRBJ2-5
d_gene: -

CDR3aa: CSARGDPGYTSSEVNVLAF
CDR3nt: TGCAGTGCTAGAGGGGACCCAGGTTACACGAGCTCTGAGGTCAACGTCCTGGCTTTC
abundance: -
v_gene: TRBV20-1
j_gene: TRBJ2-6
d_gene: -

CDR3aa: CSARDKPVQTQYF
CDR3nt: TGTAGTGCTAGAGACAAGCCAGTGCAGACCCAGTACTTC
abundance: -
v_gene: TRBV20-1
j_gene: TRBJ2-5
d_gene: -

CDR3aa: CGARIASGTVGEQFF
CDR3nt: TGTGGTGCTAGAATCGCTAGCGGGACCGTAGGTGAGCAGTTCTTC
abundance: once
v_gene: TRBV20-1
j_gene: TRBJ2-1
d_gene: TRBD2

CDR3aa: CARISALVSGNTIYF
CDR3nt: TGTGCCAGAATCAGTGCCCTGGTCTCTGGAAACACCATATATTTT
abundance: -
v_gene: TRBV6-6
j_gene: TRBJ1-3
d_gene: -

CDR3aa: CVSSLDRQAGVRNEQFF
CDR3nt: TGTGTCAGCAGCTTAGATCGACAAGCGGGAGTACGTAATGAGCAGTTCTTC
abundance: -
v_gene: TRBV11-3
j_gene: TRBJ2-1
d_gene: TRBD2

CDR3aa: CALSAVTGGSDTQYF
CDR3nt: TGTGCCCTCTCGGCGGTAACGGGGGGATCAGATACGCAATATTTT
abundance: -
v_gene: TRBV6-1
j_gene: TRBJ2-3
d_gene: TRBD2

CDR3aa: CAWRDRALQYF
CDR3nt: TGTGCCTGGAGGGACAGGGCCCTCCAGTACTTC
abundance: -
v_gene: TRBV30
j_gene: TRBJ2-7
d_gene: TRBD1

CDR3aa: CANREWTSGMHELFF
CDR3nt: TGTGCCAACAGAGAATGGACAAGCGGGATGCATGAGCTGTTCTTC
abundance: -
v_gene: TRBV6-1
j_gene: TRBJ2-1
d_gene: TRBD2

CDR3aa: CAGSYPKLGGETQYF
CDR3nt: TGTGCTGGCAGTTACCCAAAACTAGGAGGGGAGACCCAGTACTTC
abundance: -
v_gene: TRBV6-2/TRBV6-3
j_gene: TRBJ2-5
d_gene: -

CDR3aa: CASSAGTGNYNEQFF
CDR3nt: TGTGCCAGCAGCGCCGGGACAGGGAATTACAATGAGCAGTTCTTC
abundance: -
v_gene: TRBV9
j_gene: TRBJ2-1
d_gene: TRBD1

CDR3aa: CASSLGGGRGNIQYF
CDR3nt: TGTGCCAGCAGCTTAGGGGGGGGGCGAGGCAACATTCAGTACTTC
abundance: many
v_gene: TRBV11-3
j_gene: TRBJ2-4
d_gene: -

CDR3aa: CASSYSYRPSSYNGQIF
CDR3nt: TGTGCCAGCAGTTACTCGTACAGGCCGAGCTCATACAATGGGCAGATCTTC
abundance: -
v_gene: TRBV6-5
j_gene: TRBJ2-1
d_gene: -

CDR3aa: CCVTRTGQYEQYF
CDR3nt: TGCTGCGTTACCCGGACAGGGCAATACGAGCAGTATTTC
abundance: -
v_gene: TRBV29-1
j_gene: TRBJ2-7
d_gene: TRBD1

CDR3aa: CTRSLTPNLYGRNTEAFF
CDR3nt: TGTACCAGAAGCTTAACACCGAATCTGTATGGTCGAAACACTGAAGCTTTCTTT
abundance: -
v_gene: TRBV11-3
j_gene: TRBJ1-1
d_gene: -

CDR3aa: CASSQRGRGNEQYF
CDR3nt: TGCGCCAGCAGCCAACGGGGCAGGGGGAACGAGCAGTACTTC
abundance: -
v_gene: TRBV4-3
j_gene: TRBJ2-7
d_gene: TRBD1

CDR3aa: CVSSFGGIVGAFF
CDR3nt: TGTGTCAGTAGCTTCGGGGGGATAGTGGGAGCTTTCTTT
abundance: -
v_gene: TRBV11-3
j_gene: TRBJ1-1
d_gene: -

CDR3aa: CASSPQAGTSDQPQHF
CDR3nt: TGTGCCAGCAGTCCCCAGGCAGGGACAAGCGATCAGCCCCAGCATTTT
abundance: -
v_gene: TRBV12-3/TRBV12-4
j_gene: TRBJ1-5
d_gene: -

CDR3aa: CIARESGDTYEQYF
CDR3nt: TGCATTGCTAGAGAATCAGGGGATACCTACGAGCAGTACTTC
abundance: -
v_gene: TRBV20-1
j_gene: TRBJ2-7
d_gene: -

CDR3aa: CASSLDGSPYEQYF
CDR3nt: TGTGCCAGCAGCTTAGACGGAAGTCCCTACGAGCAGTACTTC
abundance: medium-sized
v_gene: TRBV11-2
j_gene: TRBJ2-7
d_gene: -

CDR3aa: CASSGDRGDTEAFF
CDR3nt: TGTGCCAGCAGTGGGGACAGGGGCGACACTGAAGCTTTTTTT
abundance: once
v_gene: TRBV6-1
j_gene: TRBJ1-1
d_gene: TRBD1

CDR3aa: CASGLWHGVTDTQYF
CDR3nt: TGTGCTAGTGGTTTGTGGCATGGGGTTACAGATACGCAGTATTTT
abundance: -
v_gene: TRBV12-5
j_gene: TRBJ2-3
d_gene: -

CDR3aa: CASSSMTGNSPLHF
CDR3nt: TGTGCCAGCAGTTCTATGACAGGGAATTCACCCCTCCACTTT
abundance: once
v_gene: TRBV11-3
j_gene: TRBJ1-6
d_gene: TRBD1

CDR3aa: CVSNKDWSGSAGELFF
CDR3nt: TGTGTCAGCAATAAGGACTGGAGCGGGAGCGCCGGGGAGCTGTTTTTT
abundance: once
v_gene: TRBV6-5
j_gene: TRBJ2-2
d_gene: TRBD2

CDR3aa: CASSPTSGGATGANVVTF
CDR3nt: TGTGCTAGCAGTCCAACTAGTGGGGGAGCCACTGGGGCCAACGTCGTGACTTTC
abundance: -
v_gene: TRBV11-2
j_gene: TRBJ2-6
d_gene: -

CDR3aa: CASSPLAGGRTDTQYF
CDR3nt: TGTGCCAGCAGTCCCCTAGCGGGGGGTCGCACAGATACGCAGTATTTT
abundance: many
v_gene: TRBV12-3/TRBV12-4
j_gene: TRBJ2-3
d_gene: TRBD2

CDR3aa: CASSRSTDTQYF
CDR3nt: TGTGCCAGCAGCCGGAGCACAGATACGCAGTATTTT
abundance: few
v_gene: TRBV25-1
j_gene: TRBJ2-3
d_gene: -